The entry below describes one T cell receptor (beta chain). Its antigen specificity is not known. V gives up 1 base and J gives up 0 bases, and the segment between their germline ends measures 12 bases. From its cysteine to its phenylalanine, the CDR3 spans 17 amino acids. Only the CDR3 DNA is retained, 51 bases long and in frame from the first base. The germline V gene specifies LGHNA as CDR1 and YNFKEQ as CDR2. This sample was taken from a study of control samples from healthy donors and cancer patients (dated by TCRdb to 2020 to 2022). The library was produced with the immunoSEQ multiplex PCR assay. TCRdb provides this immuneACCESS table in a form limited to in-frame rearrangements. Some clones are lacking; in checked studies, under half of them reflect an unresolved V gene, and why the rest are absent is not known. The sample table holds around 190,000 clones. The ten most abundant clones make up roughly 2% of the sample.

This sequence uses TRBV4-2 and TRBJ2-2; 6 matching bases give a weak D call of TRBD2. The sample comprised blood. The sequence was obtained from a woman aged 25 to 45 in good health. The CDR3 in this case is CASSQGRGRTNTGELFF. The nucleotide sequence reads TGTGCCAGCAGCCAAGGGCGGGGACGGACGAACACCGGGGAGCTGTTTTTT.